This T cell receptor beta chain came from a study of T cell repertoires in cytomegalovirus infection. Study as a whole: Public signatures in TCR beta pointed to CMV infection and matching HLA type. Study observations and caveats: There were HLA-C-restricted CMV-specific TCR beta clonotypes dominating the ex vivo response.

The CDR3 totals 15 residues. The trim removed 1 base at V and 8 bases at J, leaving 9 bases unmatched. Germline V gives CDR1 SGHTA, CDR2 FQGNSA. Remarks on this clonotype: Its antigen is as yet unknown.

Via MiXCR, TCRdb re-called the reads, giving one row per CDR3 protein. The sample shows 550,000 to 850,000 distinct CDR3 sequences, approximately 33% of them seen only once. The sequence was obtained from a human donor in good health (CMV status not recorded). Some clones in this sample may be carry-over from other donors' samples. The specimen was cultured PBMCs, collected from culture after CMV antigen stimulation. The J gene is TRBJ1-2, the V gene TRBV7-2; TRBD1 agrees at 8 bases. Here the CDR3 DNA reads TGTGCCAGCAGCTTAGTAGTGCAGGGGGCCGAAGGCTACACCTTC. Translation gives CASSLVVQGAEGYTF.